The text below deals with one T cell receptor (beta chain). What it recognizes is unknown. The data derive from a study of shared clonotypes between healthy human individuals. Study observations and caveats: The study drew on few donors, limiting represented genetic and exposure-history diversity. Clonotype sharing among donors likely depends on sequencing depth.

This CDR3 spans 14 amino acids. V was trimmed by 8 bases and J by 0 bases, leaving 15 bases between them. In germline, CDR1 is SQVTM, CDR2 ANQGSEA. Unsorted PBMC DNA was run through sequencing on ten immunoSEQ deep assay plates. Libraries were prepared by immunoSEQ multiplex PCR; TCRdb keeps only in-frame clonotypes and omits some of them. The sample consists of fewer than 650,000 clones, about three quarters of them appearing once. The TCR sequence derives from a woman aged 35 to 49 in good health. Some clones in this sample may be carry-over from other donors' samples. The chain joins TRBV29-1 to TRBJ2-3; tentative D call: TRBD1 (6 bases). Sequenced: PBMCs. CDR3 in amino acids: CSSGRTASTDTQYF. CDR3 DNA sequence: TGCAGCTCCGGTAGGACAGCTAGCACAGATACGCAGTATTTT.